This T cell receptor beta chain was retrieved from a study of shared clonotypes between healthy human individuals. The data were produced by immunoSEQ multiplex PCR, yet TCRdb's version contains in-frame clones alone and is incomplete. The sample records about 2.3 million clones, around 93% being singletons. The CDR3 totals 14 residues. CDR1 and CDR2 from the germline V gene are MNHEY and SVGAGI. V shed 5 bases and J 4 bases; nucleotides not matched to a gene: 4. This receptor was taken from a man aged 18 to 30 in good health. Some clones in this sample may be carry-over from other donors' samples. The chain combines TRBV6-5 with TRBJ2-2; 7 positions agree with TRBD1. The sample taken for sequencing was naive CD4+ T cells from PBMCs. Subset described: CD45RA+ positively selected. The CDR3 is CASSADRATGELFF. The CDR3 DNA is TGTGCCAGCAGTGCCGACAGGGCCACCGGGGAGCTGTTTTTT.